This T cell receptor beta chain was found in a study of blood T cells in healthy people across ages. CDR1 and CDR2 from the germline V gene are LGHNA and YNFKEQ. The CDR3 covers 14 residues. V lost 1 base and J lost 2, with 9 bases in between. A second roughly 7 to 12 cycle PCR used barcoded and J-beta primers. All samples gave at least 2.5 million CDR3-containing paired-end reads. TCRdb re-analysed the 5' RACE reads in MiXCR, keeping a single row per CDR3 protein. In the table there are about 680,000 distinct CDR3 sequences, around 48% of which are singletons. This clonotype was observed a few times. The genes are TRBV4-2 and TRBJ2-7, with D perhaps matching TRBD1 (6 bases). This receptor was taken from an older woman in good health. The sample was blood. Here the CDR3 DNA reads TGTGCCAGCAGCCAAGTCGGGGACACCTACGAGCAGTACTTC. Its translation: CASSQVGDTYEQYF.